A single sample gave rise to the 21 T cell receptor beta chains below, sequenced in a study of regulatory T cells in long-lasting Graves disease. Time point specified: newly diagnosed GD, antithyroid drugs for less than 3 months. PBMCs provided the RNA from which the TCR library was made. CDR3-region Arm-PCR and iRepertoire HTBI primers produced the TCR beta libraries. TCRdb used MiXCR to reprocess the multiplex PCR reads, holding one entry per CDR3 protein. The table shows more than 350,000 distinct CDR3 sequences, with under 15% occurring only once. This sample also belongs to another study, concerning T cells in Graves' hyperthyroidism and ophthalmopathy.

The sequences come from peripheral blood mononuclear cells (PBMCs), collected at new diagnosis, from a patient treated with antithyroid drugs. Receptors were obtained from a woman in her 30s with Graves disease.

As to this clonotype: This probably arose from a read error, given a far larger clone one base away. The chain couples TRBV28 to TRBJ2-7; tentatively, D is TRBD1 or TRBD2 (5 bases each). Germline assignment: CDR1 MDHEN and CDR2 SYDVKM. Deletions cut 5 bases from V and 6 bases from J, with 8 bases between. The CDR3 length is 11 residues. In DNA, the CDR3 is TGTGCCAGCAGTCCCGGGGCCGAGCAGTACTTC. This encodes CASSPGAEQYF.

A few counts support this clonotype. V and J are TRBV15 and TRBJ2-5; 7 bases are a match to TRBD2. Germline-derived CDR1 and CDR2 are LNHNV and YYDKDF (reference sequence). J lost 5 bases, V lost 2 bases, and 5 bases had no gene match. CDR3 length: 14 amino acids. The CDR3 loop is CATSRNAGVETQYF. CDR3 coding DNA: TGTGCCACCAGCAGAAATGCGGGAGTTGAGACCCAGTACTTC.

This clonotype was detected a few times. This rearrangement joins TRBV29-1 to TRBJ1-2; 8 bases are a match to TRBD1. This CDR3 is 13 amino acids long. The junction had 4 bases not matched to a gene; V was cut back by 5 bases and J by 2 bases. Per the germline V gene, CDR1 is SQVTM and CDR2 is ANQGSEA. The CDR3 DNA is TGCAGCGTTCCCAGGACAGGGAACTATGGCTACACCTTC. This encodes CSVPRTGNYGYTF.

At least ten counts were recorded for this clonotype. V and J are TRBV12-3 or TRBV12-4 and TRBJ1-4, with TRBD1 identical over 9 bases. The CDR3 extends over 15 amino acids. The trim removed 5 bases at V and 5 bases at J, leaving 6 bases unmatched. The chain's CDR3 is CASSPHGTGNEKLFF. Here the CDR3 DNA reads TGTGCCAGCAGTCCCCATGGGACAGGGAATGAAAAACTGTTTTTT.

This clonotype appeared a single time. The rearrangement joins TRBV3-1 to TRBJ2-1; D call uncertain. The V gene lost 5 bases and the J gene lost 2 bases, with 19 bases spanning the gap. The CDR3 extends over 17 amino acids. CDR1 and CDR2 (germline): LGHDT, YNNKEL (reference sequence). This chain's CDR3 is CASSSQGSGLPYNEQFF. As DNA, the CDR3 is TGTGCCAGCAGCTCCCAAGGTAGTGGTCTACCCTACAATGAGCAGTTCTTC.

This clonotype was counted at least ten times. The CDR3 sequence: CASSPYGRGEDTQYF. CDR3 in DNA: TGTGCCAGCTCACCATACGGGAGAGGGGAAGATACGCAGTATTTT. The chain links TRBV18 to TRBJ2-3, with a possible D match to TRBD2 (6 bases). V gave up 2 bases and J gave up 5 bases, with 14 bases separating them. The CDR3 has 15 residues. Per the germline V gene, CDR1 is KGHSH and CDR2 is LQKENI.

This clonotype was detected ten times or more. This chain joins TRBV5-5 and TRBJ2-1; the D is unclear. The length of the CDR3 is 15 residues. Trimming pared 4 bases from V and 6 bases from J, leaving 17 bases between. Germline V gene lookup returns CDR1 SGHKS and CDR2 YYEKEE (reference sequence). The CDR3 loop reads CASSETALPGNEQFF. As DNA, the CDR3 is TGTGCCAGCAGCGAGACGGCACTCCCGGGCAATGAGCAGTTCTTC.

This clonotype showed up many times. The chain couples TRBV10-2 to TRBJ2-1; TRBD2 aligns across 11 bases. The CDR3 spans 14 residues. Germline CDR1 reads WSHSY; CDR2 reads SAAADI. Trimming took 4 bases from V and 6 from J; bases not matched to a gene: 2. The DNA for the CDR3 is TGCGCCAGCAGTGTCGGACTAGCGGGCAATGAGCAGTTCTTC. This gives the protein CASSVGLAGNEQFF.

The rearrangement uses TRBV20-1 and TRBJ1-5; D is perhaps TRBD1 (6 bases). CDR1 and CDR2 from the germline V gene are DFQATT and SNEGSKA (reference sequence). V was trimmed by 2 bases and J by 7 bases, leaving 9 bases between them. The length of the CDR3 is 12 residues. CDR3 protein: CSARQGWQPQHF. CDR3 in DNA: TGCAGTGCTAGACAGGGGTGGCAGCCCCAGCATTTT.

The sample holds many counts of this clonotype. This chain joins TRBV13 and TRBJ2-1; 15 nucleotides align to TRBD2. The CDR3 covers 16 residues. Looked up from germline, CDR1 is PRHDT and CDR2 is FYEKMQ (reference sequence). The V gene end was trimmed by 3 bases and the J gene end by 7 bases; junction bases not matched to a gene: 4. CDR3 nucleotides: TGTGCCAGCAGCTTTAGGACTAGCGGGAGGGGTAATGAGCAGTTCTTC. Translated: CASSFRTSGRGNEQFF. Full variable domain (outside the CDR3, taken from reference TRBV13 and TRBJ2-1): AAGVIQSPRHLIKEKRETATLKCYPIPRHDTVYWYQQGPGQDPQFLISFYEKMQSDKGSIPDRFSAQQFSDYHSELNMSSLELGDSALYFCASSFRTSGRGNEQFFGPGTRLTVL.

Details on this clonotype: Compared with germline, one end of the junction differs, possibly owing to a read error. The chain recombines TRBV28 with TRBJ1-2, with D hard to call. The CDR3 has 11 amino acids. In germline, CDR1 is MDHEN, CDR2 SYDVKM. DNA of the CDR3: TGTGCCAGCAGTATTAACCATGGCTACACCTTC. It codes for CASSINHGYTF.

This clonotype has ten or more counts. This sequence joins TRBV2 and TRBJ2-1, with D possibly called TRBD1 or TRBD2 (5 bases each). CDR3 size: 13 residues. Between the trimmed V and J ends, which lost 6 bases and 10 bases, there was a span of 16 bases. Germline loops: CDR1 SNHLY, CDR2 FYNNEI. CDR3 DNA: TGTGCCAGCAGGGGGGAGAGGTACGGGGAGCAGTTCTTC. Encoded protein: CASRGERYGEQFF.

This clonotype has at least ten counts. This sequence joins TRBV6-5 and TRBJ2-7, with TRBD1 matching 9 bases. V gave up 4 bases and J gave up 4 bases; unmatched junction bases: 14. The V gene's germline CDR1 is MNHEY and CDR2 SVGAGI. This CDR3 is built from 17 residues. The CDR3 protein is CASSSPGQGLETYEQYF. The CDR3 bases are TGTGCCAGCAGTTCACCCGGACAGGGGCTAGAAACTTACGAGCAGTACTTC.

CDR3 coding DNA: TGCGCCAGCCGGGGGAGGAGACAGGGCTCAGATACGCAGTATTTT. It codes for CASRGRRQGSDTQYF. The chain recombines TRBV10-2 with TRBJ2-3, with TRBD1 as a possible D gene (7 bases). Germline V gives CDR1 WSHSY, CDR2 SAAADI. Trimming pared 8 bases from V and 4 bases from J, leaving 19 bases between. The CDR3 loop spans 15 amino acids.

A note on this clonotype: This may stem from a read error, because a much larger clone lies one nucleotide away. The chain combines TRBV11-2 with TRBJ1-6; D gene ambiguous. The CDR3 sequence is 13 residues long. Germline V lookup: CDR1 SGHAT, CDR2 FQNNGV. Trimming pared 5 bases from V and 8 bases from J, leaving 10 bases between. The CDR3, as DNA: TGTGCCAGCAGCCTACGAAAGGATTCACCCCTCCACTTT. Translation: CASSLRKDSPLHF.

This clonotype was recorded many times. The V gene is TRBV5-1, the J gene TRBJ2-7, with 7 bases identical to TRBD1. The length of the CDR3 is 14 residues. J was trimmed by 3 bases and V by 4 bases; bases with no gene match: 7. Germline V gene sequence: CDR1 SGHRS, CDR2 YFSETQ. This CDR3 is CASSLPTGYYEQYF. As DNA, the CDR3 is TGCGCCAGCAGCCTACCGACAGGGTACTACGAGCAGTACTTC.

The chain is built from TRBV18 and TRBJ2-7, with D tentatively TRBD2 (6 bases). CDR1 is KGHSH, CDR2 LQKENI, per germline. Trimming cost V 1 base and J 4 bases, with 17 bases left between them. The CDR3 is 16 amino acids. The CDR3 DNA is TGTGCCAGCTCACCACGGGCAGGAGGGAGATCGTACGAGCAGTACTTC. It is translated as CASSPRAGGRSYEQYF. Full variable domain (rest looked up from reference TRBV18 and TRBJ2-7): NAGVMQNPRHLVRRRGQEARLRCSPMKGHSHVYWYRQLPEEGLKFMVYLQKENIIDESGMPKERFSAEFPKEGPSILRIQQVVRGDSAAYFCASSPRAGGRSYEQYFGPGTRLTVT.

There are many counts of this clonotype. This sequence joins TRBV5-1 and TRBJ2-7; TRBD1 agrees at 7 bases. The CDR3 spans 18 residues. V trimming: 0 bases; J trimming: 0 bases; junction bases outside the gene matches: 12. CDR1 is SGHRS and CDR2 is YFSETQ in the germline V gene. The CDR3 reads CASSLELNRGWSSYEQYF. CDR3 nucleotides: TGCGCCAGCAGCTTGGAACTAAACAGGGGATGGAGCTCCTACGAGCAGTACTTC.

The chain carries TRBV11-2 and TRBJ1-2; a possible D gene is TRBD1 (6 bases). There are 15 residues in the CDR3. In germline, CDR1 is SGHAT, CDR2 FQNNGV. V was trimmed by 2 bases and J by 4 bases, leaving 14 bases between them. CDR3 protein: CASSLSRTVAYGYTF. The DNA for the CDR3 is TGTGCCAGCAGCTTATCTAGGACAGTGGCCTATGGCTACACCTTC. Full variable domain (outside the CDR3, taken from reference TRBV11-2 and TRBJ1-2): EAGVAQSPRYKIIEKRQSVAFWCNPISGHATLYWYQQILGQGPKLLIQFQNNGVVDDSQLPKDRFSAERLKGVDSTLKIQPAKLEDSAVYLCASSLSRTVAYGYTFGSGTRLTVV.

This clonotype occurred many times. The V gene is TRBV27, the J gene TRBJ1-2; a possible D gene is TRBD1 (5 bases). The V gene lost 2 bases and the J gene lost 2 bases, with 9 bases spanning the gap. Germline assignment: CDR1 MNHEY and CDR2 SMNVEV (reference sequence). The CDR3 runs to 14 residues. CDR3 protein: CASSLASGNYGYTF. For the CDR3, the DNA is TGTGCCAGCAGTTTAGCTTCAGGGAACTATGGCTACACCTTC.

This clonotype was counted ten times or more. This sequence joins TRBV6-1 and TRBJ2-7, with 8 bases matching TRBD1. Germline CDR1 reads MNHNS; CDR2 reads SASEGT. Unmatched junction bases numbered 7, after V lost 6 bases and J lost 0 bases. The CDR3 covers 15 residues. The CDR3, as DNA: TGTGCCAGCAGGACGGGACAGGTTCTCTCCTACGAGCAGTACTTC. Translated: CASRTGQVLSYEQYF.